A single sample gave rise to the 24 T cell receptor beta chains below, sequenced in a study of T cells in Graves' hyperthyroidism and ophthalmopathy. Researchers took RNA transcripts and amplified the TCR beta CDR3 regions from them. When the TCR CDR3 underwent first-round RT-PCR, the HTBI primer set was used. A single record per CDR3 protein comes from TCRdb applying MiXCR to the multiplex PCR reads. The table records 500,000 to 600,000 distinct CDR3 sequences, 46% of them present only once. The sequenced sample consisted of peripheral blood or thyroid tissue (not recorded which). The receptors shown here come from an adult woman with Graves' disease, either hyperthyroidism or ophthalmopathy (not recorded which).

This clonotype was seen repeatedly, ten times or more. The rearrangement links TRBV4-3 to TRBJ2-7; 7 bases align to TRBD1. V shed 3 bases and J 0 bases; nucleotides not matched to a gene: 8. This CDR3 has 16 amino acids. Germline assignment: CDR1 LGHNA and CDR2 YSLEER. CDR3 residues: CASSHSGTAVSYEQYF. The CDR3 region has the DNA TGCGCCAGCAGCCACTCTGGGACAGCGGTCTCCTACGAGCAGTACTTC.

The V and J genes are TRBV29-1 and TRBJ2-7, with 8 bases fitting TRBD1. Germline-derived CDR1 and CDR2 are SQVTM and ANQGSEA. CDR3 length: 15 amino acids. V was pared by 3 bases and J by 3 bases, with 10 bases of the junction left unmatched. The CDR3 nucleotides are TGCAGCGTTGATATACTCCGGGACAGGAACTACGAGCAGTACTTC. It codes for CSVDILRDRNYEQYF.

This clonotype showed up many times. The chain has TRBV10-3 and TRBJ1-5; no reliable D call. The germline gives CDR1 ENHRY, CDR2 SYGVKD. The length of the CDR3 is 13 residues. With 2 bases removed from V and 3 bases from J, the gap between germline ends came to 5 bases. The chain's CDR3 is CAISEGINQPQHF. The CDR3, as DNA: TGTGCCATCAGTGAGGGCATCAATCAGCCCCAGCATTTT.

V and J are TRBV5-5 and TRBJ1-2; D remains unclear. The V end lost 0 bases, the J end lost 7 bases, and 13 bases lay between the germline ends. Germline V lookup: CDR1 SGHKS, CDR2 YYEKEE (reference sequence). The CDR3 runs to 14 residues. The CDR3 nucleotides read TGTGCCAGCAGCTTGGGCCCCGGGCTCCTTGGCTACACCTTC. Its protein is CASSLGPGLLGYTF.

The V and J genes are TRBV24-1 and TRBJ1-5; 8 bases are a match to TRBD1. In germline, CDR1 is KGHDR, CDR2 SFDVKD. CDR3 length equals 16 residues. V was pared by 3 bases and J by 4 bases, with 7 bases of the junction left unmatched. Here the CDR3 DNA reads TGTGCCACCAGTGATACTGACAGGGGCGGAAATCAGCCCCAGCATTTT. Translated, it gives CATSDTDRGGNQPQHF.

The V gene is TRBV7-6, the J gene TRBJ1-1; D may be TRBD1 (5 bases). Germline CDR1 reads SGHVS; CDR2 reads FNYEAQ. The V end lost 2 bases, the J end lost 4 bases, and 11 bases lay between the germline ends. The CDR3 is 14 residues long. The CDR3 spells CASSLQGWITEAFF. The CDR3 bases are TGTGCCAGCAGCTTACAGGGCTGGATCACTGAAGCTTTCTTT.

This clonotype occurred many times. V is TRBV5-1 and J is TRBJ1-3, with a weak D call TRBD1 (5 bases). V shed 2 bases and J shed 0 bases, with 9 bases lying between them. There are 15 residues in the CDR3. Germline V CDR1 and CDR2: SGHRS, YFSETQ. In nucleotides, the CDR3 is TGCGCCAGCAGCTTACGGGGGAGCTCTGGAAACACCATATATTTT. Its protein is CASSLRGSSGNTIYF.

The count of this clonotype is one. V and J are TRBV20-1 and TRBJ1-2; the match to TRBD1 covers 9 bases. After removal of 4 bases from V and 4 bases from J, the junction contained 4 bases not matched to a gene. There are 13 residues in the CDR3. Looked up from germline, CDR1 is DFQATT and CDR2 is SNEGSKA (reference sequence). The chain's CDR3 is CSATDRGLYGYTF. CDR3 in DNA: TGCAGTGCTACGGACAGGGGACTCTATGGCTACACCTTC.

The rearrangement links TRBV27 to TRBJ2-2; no reliable D call. V lost 0 bases and J 3 bases, leaving 2 bases between the germline ends. Germline CDR1 and CDR2: MNHEY and SMNVEV (reference sequence). The CDR3 extends over 13 amino acids. The CDR3 here is CASSLSYTGELFF. Here the CDR3 DNA reads TGTGCCAGCAGTTTATCGTACACCGGGGAGCTGTTTTTT.

This clonotype was seen more than once but under ten times. This sequence joins TRBV20-1 and TRBJ2-2; the D gene is possibly TRBD2 (5 bases). V shed 4 bases and J shed 1 base, with 16 bases lying between them. Germline CDR1 DFQATT, CDR2 SNEGSKA (reference sequence). There are 16 residues in the CDR3. The CDR3 DNA follows: TGCAGTGCTAATTCCCTGAAACTAGGGAACACCGGGGAGCTGTTTTTT. Amino acids: CSANSLKLGNTGELFF.

This clonotype was seen repeatedly, ten times or more. This chain joins TRBV7-3 and TRBJ2-7, with 7 bases that match TRBD1. The germline V gene encodes CDR1 SGHTA and CDR2 FQGTGA. V lost 5 bases to trimming and J lost 2 bases; unmatched junction nucleotides: 6. There are 14 residues in the CDR3. In DNA, the CDR3 is TGTGCCAGCAGCCCTCGACAGGGTACCTACGAGCAGTACTTC. Amino acids: CASSPRQGTYEQYF. Full variable domain (outside the CDR3, taken from reference TRBV7-3 and TRBJ2-7): GAGVSQTPSNKVTEKGKYVELRCDPISGHTALYWYRQSLGQGPEFLIYFQGTGAADDSGLPNDRFFAVRPEGSVSTLKIQRTERGDSAVYLCASSPRQGTYEQYFGPGTRLTVT.

The chain couples TRBV5-1 to TRBJ2-7; weak D call: TRBD1 (5 bases). Per germline, CDR1 SGHRS and CDR2 YFSETQ. This CDR3 is 14 amino acids long. Trimming removed 6 bases at V and 4 bases at J, with 17 bases between. The CDR3 coding sequence is TGCGCCAGCACCCTTACAAGGGGATCTTACGAGCAGTACTTC. The encoded protein is CASTLTRGSYEQYF.

A few counts support this clonotype. The rearrangement joins TRBV12-3 or TRBV12-4 to TRBJ1-4; weak D call: TRBD1 (5 bases). This CDR3 is built from 14 residues. Trimming removed 8 bases from V and 10 bases from J, with 20 bases in between. CDR3 amino acids: CASGSGQAQGKLFF. The DNA of the CDR3 is TGTGCCAGCGGGTCTGGGCAGGCGCAGGGAAAACTGTTTTTT.

The chain is built from TRBV7-9 and TRBJ2-2; 7 bases match TRBD2. The germline CDR1 and CDR2 sequences are SEHNR and FQNEAQ (reference sequence). The ends lost 5 bases at V and 8 bases at J; junction bases unmatched: 8. This CDR3 contains 14 residues. The CDR3 DNA follows: TGTGCCAGCAGCCCTGGGGGGGTACCGGGGGAGCTGTTTTTT. This encodes CASSPGGVPGELFF.

The chain links TRBV7-8 to TRBJ1-2; D is ambiguous. This CDR3 is built from 15 residues. The V end lost 0 bases, the J end lost 6 bases, and 14 bases lay between the germline ends. CDR1 and CDR2 (germline): SGHVS, FQNEAQ. The DNA for the CDR3 is TGTGCCAGCAGCTTAGCGGGAAATCAGCCCCATGGCTACACCTTC. It translates to CASSLAGNQPHGYTF.

This clonotype was picked up many times. This chain connects TRBV19 to TRBJ2-5; the match to TRBD2 covers 7 bases. The CDR3 length is 13 residues. From germline, CDR1 is LNHDA and CDR2 SQIVND (reference sequence). Trimming cost V 7 bases and J 4 bases; bases outside gene matches: 6. DNA of the CDR3: TGTGCCAGTAAGGAGGCGGGAGCAGAGACCCAGTACTTC. As protein: CASKEAGAETQYF.

With regard to this clonotype: At one boundary the junction diverges from the germline segment, which might be a read error. This sequence joins TRBV6-5 and TRBJ1-3; D is uncertain. The CDR3 extends over 17 amino acids. Germline CDR1 and CDR2: MNHEY and SVGAGI. DNA of the CDR3: TGTGCCGGCAGTTACTCGGAGGGAGGGATAGCTGGAAACACCATATATTTT. Amino acids: CAGSYSEGGIAGNTIYF.

This clonotype appeared many times. The J gene is TRBJ1-2, the V gene TRBV20-1; 8 bases match TRBD1. From germline, CDR1 is DFQATT and CDR2 SNEGSKA (reference sequence). With V trimmed by 3 bases and J by 7 bases, 13 bases remained unmatched. The length of the CDR3 is 15 residues. For the CDR3, the DNA is TGCAGTGCTAGTCGGTCAGGGGGCGCGGAGAGTGGCTACACCTTC. Its translation: CSASRSGGAESGYTF.

This chain uses TRBV2 with TRBJ1-5; 9 bases fit TRBD1. J gave up 2 bases and V 7 bases, and 9 bases lay outside the gene matches. The CDR3 has 16 residues. CDR1 and CDR2 (germline): SNHLY, FYNNEI. The CDR3 region is CASNIGQGLGNQPQHF. The CDR3 nucleotides read TGTGCCAGCAATATCGGACAGGGGTTAGGCAATCAGCCCCAGCATTTT.

This clonotype was picked up a small number of times. This sequence may be a read error, since a much larger clone differs from it by one base. The chain couples TRBV20-1 to TRBJ2-7, with a possible D match to TRBD1 (6 bases). The CDR3 is made up of 13 amino acids. Trimming removed 2 bases at V and 2 bases at J, with 10 bases between. In germline, CDR1 is DFQATT, CDR2 SNEGSKA (reference sequence). CDR3 amino acids: CSARPGTPYEQYF. CDR3 nucleotides: TGCAGTGCTAGACCCGGGACACCCTACGAGCAGTACTTC.

V usage is TRBV7-2 and J usage is TRBJ2-7; the D gene is possibly TRBD2 (6 bases). Trimming left V 3 bases short and J 3 bases short, with 12 bases between. Germline loops: CDR1 SGHTA, CDR2 FQGNSA. The CDR3 is made up of 14 amino acids. The CDR3 spells CASSFSSGDYEQYF. The CDR3 bases are TGTGCCAGCAGCTTCAGTAGCGGAGACTACGAGCAGTACTTC.

The sample holds many counts of this clonotype. The CDR3 loop is CASSGQGARETQYF. In DNA form, the CDR3 reads TGTGCCAGCAGCGGACAGGGGGCGCGAGAGACCCAGTACTTC. The chain is built from TRBV6-2 or TRBV6-3 and TRBJ2-5; 11 bases agree with TRBD1. CDR3 size: 14 residues. Germline V gives CDR1 MNHEY, CDR2 SVGEGT. Trimming removed 6 bases from V and 4 bases from J; junction bases left unmatched: 4.

This clonotype appeared many times. This chain uses TRBV20-1 with TRBJ1-1, with a weak D call TRBD1 (5 bases). The CDR3 sequence is 13 residues long. The germline V gene has CDR1 DFQATT and CDR2 SNEGSKA (reference sequence). The CDR3, as DNA: TGCAGCCCCACGGGGGGGGTGAGGACTGAAGCTTTCTTT. Translated: CSPTGGVRTEAFF.

There are many counts of this clonotype. CDR3 loop: CSVARGGSQETQYF. The CDR3 DNA sequence: TGCAGCGTTGCCAGGGGAGGGTCCCAAGAGACCCAGTACTTC. The rearrangement uses TRBV29-1 and TRBJ2-5; D might be TRBD2 (7 bases). In germline, CDR1 is SQVTM, CDR2 ANQGSEA. CDR3 length equals 14 residues. V lost 4 bases to trimming and J lost 1 base, with 13 bases between them. Looking up the rest from reference TRBV29-1 and TRBJ2-5 gives the full variable domain: SAVISQKPSRDICQRGTSLTIQCQVDSQVTMMFWYRQQPGQSLTLIATANQGSEATYESGFVIDKFPISRPNLTFSTLTVSNMSPEDSSIYLCSVARGGSQETQYFGPGTRLLVL.